The next 22 T cell receptor beta chains were all read from a single sample in a study of T cells in Graves' hyperthyroidism and ophthalmopathy. Amplified TCR beta CDR3 regions came from RNA transcripts. During a first-round RT-PCR of the TCR CDR3, the HTBI primer set was used. TCRdb passed the multiplex PCR reads through MiXCR, listing each CDR3 protein once. There are 490,000 or so distinct CDR3 sequences in the sample; about 20% occur only once, and under 55% lies in the top ten. Material: blood. The origin of the receptors is a woman between 65 and 79 years old with Graves' ophthalmopathy.

The chain has TRBV20-1 and TRBJ1-2; 7 bases match TRBD1. Trimming cost V 1 base and J 4 bases; bases outside gene matches: 6. This CDR3 is 14 amino acids long. Germline CDR1 is DFQATT and CDR2 is SNEGSKA (reference sequence). CDR3 region: CSARATDRLYGYTF. CDR3 DNA: TGCAGTGCTAGAGCGACGGACAGGCTCTATGGCTACACCTTC.

In this sample, this clonotype turned up a few times. CDR3 sequence (DNA): TGTGCCAGCAGCTTATTCTCAACGGTCCCAGATACGCAGTATTTT. Its translation is CASSLFSTVPDTQYF. J is TRBJ2-3 and V is TRBV11-2; unclear D gene. V lost 2 bases and J 4 bases, leaving 13 bases between the germline ends. Looked up from germline, CDR1 is SGHAT and CDR2 is FQNNGV. The CDR3 has 15 residues. The full variable domain, completed using reference TRBV11-2 and TRBJ2-3, is EAGVAQSPRYKIIEKRQSVAFWCNPISGHATLYWYQQILGQGPKLLIQFQNNGVVDDSQLPKDRFSAERLKGVDSTLKIQPAKLEDSAVYLCASSLFSTVPDTQYFGPGTRLTVL.

This clonotype was counted a few times. The rearrangement uses TRBV5-1 and TRBJ2-1, with TRBD2 identical over 11 bases. This CDR3 contains 16 residues. V shed 0 bases and J 9 bases; nucleotides not matched to a gene: 8. CDR1 is SGHRS and CDR2 is YFSETQ in the germline V gene. As DNA, the CDR3 is TGCGCCAGCAGCTTGGTTAGCGGGAGGGCCGAGGGTGAGCAGTTCTTC. Translated, it gives CASSLVSGRAEGEQFF.

The chain is built from TRBV7-3 and TRBJ2-3; 8 positions agree with TRBD2. CDR1 is SGHTA and CDR2 is FQGTGA in the germline V gene. The CDR3 runs to 16 residues. J lost 0 bases, V lost 5 bases, and 7 bases had no gene match. For the CDR3, the DNA is TGTGCCAGCAGCCCAATAGCGGGACTGAGCACAGATACGCAGTATTTT. The encoded protein is CASSPIAGLSTDTQYF.

This clonotype was seen a few times. The genes are TRBV19 and TRBJ2-1; 7 bases are shared with TRBD1. V lost 6 bases, J lost 8 bases, and 16 bases stayed unmatched. Germline V gene lookup returns CDR1 LNHDA and CDR2 SQIVND (reference sequence). This CDR3 is built from 16 residues. The CDR3 sequence is CASRPGVGTDWYEQFF. CDR3 nucleotides: TGTGCCAGTAGGCCAGGGGTGGGGACAGATTGGTATGAGCAGTTCTTC.

The table lists this clonotype with many counts. The J gene is TRBJ2-5, the V gene TRBV12-3 or TRBV12-4; 8 bases fit TRBD2. The CDR3 consists of 13 residues. With V trimmed by 6 bases and J by 4 bases, 4 bases remained unmatched. For the CDR3, the DNA is TGTGCCAGCAGCACTCTAGCGGGAGAGACCCAGTACTTC. Encoded protein: CASSTLAGETQYF.

This clonotype was seen more than once but under ten times. The gene calls are TRBV6-1 and TRBJ2-3; D may be TRBD2 (5 bases). This CDR3 region has 16 residues. V lost 6 bases to trimming and J lost 3 bases, with 19 bases between them. Germline V gene sequence: CDR1 MNHNS, CDR2 SASEGT. In nucleotides, the CDR3 is TGTGCCAGCAGGCCCCGGGAAGGGCGAGGAACAGATACGCAGTATTTT. It translates to CASRPREGRGTDTQYF.

Points on this clonotype: At one end, the junction sequence differs from germline, possibly due to a read error. The rearrangement uses TRBV2 and TRBJ1-4, with D possibly TRBD1 on 5 matching bases. The CDR3 is made up of 15 amino acids. Germline V gene lookup returns CDR1 SNHLY and CDR2 FYNNEI. The CDR3 DNA reads TGTGGCAGCAGTGACTCGGGGCGAGTGGATGAAAAACTGTTTTTT. Translation: CGSSDSGRVDEKLFF. The full variable domain, rest sourced from reference TRBV2 and TRBJ1-4, is EPEVTQTPSHQVTQMGQEVILRCVPISNHLYFYWYRQILGQKVEFLVSFYNNEISEKSEIFDDQFSVERPDGSNFTLKIRSTKLEDSAMYFCGSSDSGRVDEKLFFGSGTQLSVL.

The V call is TRBV7-2, the J call TRBJ2-7; 9 bases match TRBD2. This CDR3 has 15 amino acids. Per the germline V gene, CDR1 is SGHTA and CDR2 is FQGNSA. V gave up 4 bases and J gave up 7 bases; unmatched junction bases: 11. As DNA, the CDR3 is TGTGCCAGCAGCTCCTTAGCGGGAGTAATGGGAGAGCAGTACTTC. Amino acid sequence: CASSSLAGVMGEQYF.

The chain links TRBV28 to TRBJ2-7, with 14 bases matching TRBD2. This CDR3 contains 17 residues. V dropped 6 bases and J dropped 1; count of bases not matched to a gene: 8. Per the germline V gene, CDR1 is MDHEN and CDR2 is SYDVKM. CDR3 bases: TGTGCCAGCAGGGCCGGGACTAGCGGGAGTAGGTCCTACGAGCAGTACTTC. Translation: CASRAGTSGSRSYEQYF. The full variable domain, rest sourced from reference TRBV28 and TRBJ2-7, is DVKVTQSSRYLVKRTGEKVFLECVQDMDHENMFWYRQDPGLGLRLIYFSYDVKMKEKGDIPEGYSVSREKKERFSLILESASTNQTSMYLCASRAGTSGSRSYEQYFGPGTRLTVT.

The rearrangement uses TRBV18 and TRBJ2-2, with 9 positions matching TRBD2. After removal of 5 bases from V and 2 bases from J, the junction contained 6 bases not matched to a gene. The CDR3 totals 16 residues. Germline CDR1 is KGHSH and CDR2 is LQKENI. DNA for the CDR3: TGTGCCAGCTCATTTGGACTAGCGCGAAACACCGGGGAGCTGTTTTTT. Its translation is CASSFGLARNTGELFF.

The chain uses TRBV6-1 and TRBJ1-3; D is ambiguous. Trimming stripped 8 bases from V and 0 bases from J, with 8 bases between. The CDR3 is 13 residues long. Germline CDR1 reads MNHNS; CDR2 reads SASEGT. CDR3 protein: CASRPSSGNTIYF. Here the CDR3 DNA reads TGTGCCAGCCGTCCTTCCTCTGGAAACACCATATATTTT.

This clonotype was recorded a few times. The CDR3 spells CGTDRSQNEQFF. CDR3 nucleotide sequence: TGCGGAACGGACAGGAGTCAGAATGAGCAGTTCTTC. The chain carries TRBV20-1 and TRBJ2-1; 7 nucleotides match TRBD1. The germline gives CDR1 DFQATT, CDR2 SNEGSKA (reference sequence). The CDR3 runs 12 residues.

This clonotype was counted only a few times. The CDR3 DNA reads as TGTGCCAGCAGTCCCGGGACAGGGGGATTGGGAAACACCATATATTTT. Its protein product is CASSPGTGGLGNTIYF. This chain uses TRBV27 with TRBJ1-3, with 11 positions matching TRBD1. Germline CDR1 is MNHEY and CDR2 is SMNVEV (reference sequence). The CDR3 loop spans 16 amino acids. J gave up 4 bases and V 5 bases, and 7 bases lay outside the gene matches.

This chain joins TRBV20-1 and TRBJ1-5; perhaps TRBD1 as D (6 bases). V was clipped by 6 bases and J by 5 bases, with 14 bases between them. This CDR3 has 13 residues. Per the germline V gene, CDR1 is DFQATT and CDR2 is SNEGSKA (reference sequence). CDR3 protein: CSANRDNHQPQHF. For the CDR3, the DNA is TGCAGTGCGAACCGGGACAACCATCAGCCCCAGCATTTT.

The chain carries TRBV6-1 and TRBJ2-3; TRBD2 agrees at 14 bases. Germline V gene sequence: CDR1 MNHNS, CDR2 SASEGT. CDR3 length equals 16 residues. J gave up 5 bases and V 5 bases, and 6 bases lay outside the gene matches. The CDR3 sequence is CASSPTSGRAKDTQYF. CDR3 DNA sequence: TGTGCCAGCAGTCCGACTAGCGGGAGGGCCAAAGATACGCAGTATTTT.

In its sample, this clonotype was seen once. The chain employs TRBV10-1 and TRBJ2-2; a possible D gene is TRBD2 (6 bases). V shed 1 base and J shed 1 base, with 10 bases lying between them. The CDR3 length is 16 residues. Per the germline V gene, CDR1 is WNHNN and CDR2 is SYGVQD (reference sequence). As DNA, the CDR3 is TGCGCCAGCAGTGAGTTTGGGGACTTGAACACCGGGGAGCTGTTTTTT. It translates to CASSEFGDLNTGELFF.

In its sample, this clonotype was seen once. The chain recombines TRBV4-3 with TRBJ2-3; 7 positions match TRBD2. With V trimmed by 3 bases and J by 6 bases, 12 bases remained unmatched. Germline CDR1 is LGHNA and CDR2 is YSLEER. This CDR3 has 16 amino acids. CDR3 coding DNA: TGCGCCAGCAGCCAGGATAGCGGGTTACGGGTGGATACGCAGTATTTT. Residues: CASSQDSGLRVDTQYF.

This clonotype was recorded a few times. The chain recombines TRBV19 with TRBJ2-2, with D possibly being TRBD2 (5 bases). Between the trimmed V and J ends, which lost 6 bases and 3 bases, there was a span of 11 bases. The CDR3 extends over 14 amino acids. Germline lookup yields CDR1 LNHDA and CDR2 SQIVND (reference sequence). CDR3 nucleotide sequence: TGTGCCAGTAGACTGGGAGCTCACACCGGGGAGCTGTTTTTT. Amino acid sequence: CASRLGAHTGELFF.

V gene TRBV19 combines with J gene TRBJ1-1; D gene unclear. Germline V CDR1 and CDR2: LNHDA, SQIVND (reference sequence). This CDR3 comprises 13 residues. The germline V and J ends were trimmed by 4 bases and 5 bases, with 11 bases remaining between them. CDR3 protein: CASSTRVGTEAFF. Written as DNA, the CDR3 is TGTGCCAGTAGTACGCGGGTTGGAACTGAAGCTTTCTTT. The full variable domain, in which reference TRBV19 and TRBJ1-1 provide the parts outside the CDR3, is DGGITQSPKYLFRKEGQNVTLSCEQNLNHDAMYWYRQDPGQGLRLIYYSQIVNDFQKGDIAEGYSVSREKKESFPLTVTSAQKNPTAFYLCASSTRVGTEAFFGQGTRLTVV.

This clonotype occurred a few times. The rearrangement links TRBV27 to TRBJ1-4, with 8 bases identical to TRBD1. CDR1 is MNHEY, CDR2 SMNVEV, per germline (reference sequence). J gave up 7 bases and V 4 bases, and 11 bases lay outside the gene matches. This CDR3 contains 16 residues. CDR3 sequence (DNA): TGTGCCAGCAGTTCTAGACAGGGGTCGGGAGTTGAAAAACTGTTTTTT. Protein sequence: CASSSRQGSGVEKLFF.

This clonotype was counted between two and nine times. The J gene is TRBJ2-7, the V gene TRBV20-1, with TRBD2 matching over 8 bases. The length of the CDR3 is 14 residues. Germline CDR1 is DFQATT and CDR2 is SNEGSKA (reference sequence). The V segment lost 5 bases and the J segment 4 bases; nucleotides outside the gene matches: 10. CDR3: CSAFRTGGGYEQYF. CDR3 sequence (DNA): TGCAGTGCTTTTCGAACGGGGGGGGGATACGAGCAGTACTTC.